This TCR beta chain derives from a study of CD4 and CD8 cells across lung adenocarcinoma regions. Localized lung adenocarcinoma, a non-small cell lung cancer, affected the donors. The sample holds a few counts of this clonotype. This CDR3 contains 12 residues. Per the germline V gene, CDR1 is MDHEN and CDR2 is SYDVKM. Trimming stripped 9 bases from V and 3 bases from J, with 11 bases between. One entry per CDR3 protein, called by TCRdb with MiXCR from the PCR reads. The sample contains about 7,700 distinct CDR3 sequences, approximately 46% of which appear only once. Input material: CD4+ T cells from the margin of a lung tumor. The chain couples TRBV28 to TRBJ1-2; D call uncertain. This clonotype was obtained from a male donor with lung adenocarcinoma. The CD4 and CD8 labels of this study may be unreliable. CDR3 region: CASQISDYGYTF. The CDR3 DNA is TGTGCCAGTCAGATATCGGACTATGGCTACACCTTC.